Listed below are T cell receptor beta chains from one sample, sequenced in a study of beta chain features in type 1 diabetes. Produced via immunoSEQ multiplex PCR; TCRdb's table is partial and in-frame only. Of around 650,000 clones in the sample, 9.5% to 15% are singletons; the top ten hold more than 0.09%. Sequenced input: naive CD4+ T cells from blood. Every receptor here comes from a man under 40 with type 1 diabetes. Both conserved end residues are part of each CDR3. The D gene is left open where the match is weak. Clone size is given for some rows only: seen once, a few or many times, or a class if the clone is expanded.

CDR3	DNA	length	size	V	D	J
CASSLTGRTEAFF	TGCGCCAGCAGCTTGACAGGTCGCACTGAAGCTTTCTTT	13	-	TRBV5-1	-	TRBJ1-1
CASSPGHLYTEAFF	TGTGCCAGCAGCCCCGGACACCTCTACACTGAAGCTTTCTTT	14	-	TRBV27	-	TRBJ1-1
CASTRGQNQPQHF	TGTGCCAGCACGCGGGGACAAAATCAGCCCCAGCATTTT	13	-	TRBV7-2	-	TRBJ1-5
CASSAGSGGANVLTF	TGTGCCAGCAGCGCAGGGTCGGGAGGGGCCAACGTCCTGACTTTC	15	-	TRBV28	-	TRBJ2-6
CASGKLDRTLLF	TGTGCCAGTGGTAAATTGGACAGGACGCTACTTTTT	12	few	TRBV19	TRBD1	TRBJ1-4
CSARGHNEQFF	TGCAGTGCCCGGGGCCACAATGAGCAGTTCTTC	11	-	TRBV20-1	-	TRBJ2-1
CASSLASAATDTQYF	TGTGCCAGCAGCTTAGCTTCGGCAGCGACAGATACGCAGTATTTT	15	-	TRBV11-2	-	TRBJ2-3
CASSARGGYDYTF	TGCGCCAGCAGCGCCAGGGGCGGGTATGACTACACCTTC	13	-	TRBV5-1	-	TRBJ1-2
CAISESLVRIYNEQFF	TGTGCCATCAGTGAGTCTCTTGTTCGGATTTACAATGAGCAGTTCTTC	16	few	TRBV10-3	-	TRBJ2-1
CASLLGQGISDTQYF	TGTGCCAGCCTACTGGGACAGGGAATCTCAGATACGCAGTATTTT	15	few	TRBV6-1	TRBD1	TRBJ2-3
CASSFTQNPEKLFF	TGTGCCAGCAGCTTCACCCAAAACCCTGAAAAACTGTTTTTT	14	-	TRBV9	-	TRBJ1-4
CASSVASRRALGKNNEQFF	TGTGCCAGCAGCGTAGCTTCTCGGAGGGCGTTGGGTAAGAACAATGAGCAGTTCTTC	19	few	TRBV9	-	TRBJ2-1
CASSSGTHSYEQYF	TGCGCCAGCAGCTCCGGGACTCATTCCTACGAGCAGTACTTC	14	few	TRBV5-1	-	TRBJ2-7
CAWSVRGQGIQYF	TGTGCCTGGAGTGTACGGGGGCAAGGCATTCAGTACTTC	13	-	TRBV30	-	TRBJ2-4
CASSPSEASFEAQHF	TGTGCCAGCTCACCATCAGAGGCCTCCTTCGAGGCCCAGCATTTT	15	few	TRBV18	-	TRBJ1-5
CASSPDREDQPQHF	TGTGCCAGCAGTCCGGACAGGGAGGATCAGCCCCAGCATTTT	14	few	TRBV6-1	TRBD1	TRBJ1-5
CASSLQGAGGNTIYF	TGTGCCAGCAGCCTACAGGGGGCCGGTGGAAACACCATATATTTT	15	-	TRBV7-9	TRBD1	TRBJ1-3
CASSPKGIQNTEAFF	TGTGCCAGCTCACCAAAGGGGATTCAGAACACTGAAGCTTTCTTT	15	-	TRBV18	-	TRBJ1-1
CASSPRGISYEQYF	TGTGCCAGCAGCCCCCGCGGGATTTCCTACGAGCAGTACTTC	14	-	TRBV7-9	-	TRBJ2-7
CASSKGTVPSYEQYF	TGTGCCAGCTCAAAGGGGACAGTGCCGTCCTACGAGCAGTACTTC	15	-	TRBV2	TRBD1	TRBJ2-7
CASSSGGNTEAFF	TGTGCCAGCAGCTCAGGGGGGAACACTGAAGCTTTCTTT	13	-	TRBV7-6	TRBD1	TRBJ1-1
CASSLMGQGQETQYF	TGTGCCAGCAGCCTAATGGGGCAGGGACAAGAGACCCAGTACTTC	15	-	TRBV11-2	-	TRBJ2-5
CASSLDGTASWETQYF	TGTGCCAGCAGCTTGGATGGGACAGCAAGCTGGGAGACCCAGTACTTC	16	-	TRBV5-4	TRBD1	TRBJ2-5
CASSLRAVDTQYF	TGTGCCAGCAGCCTCCGGGCAGTAGATACGCAGTATTTT	13	few	TRBV7-2	-	TRBJ2-3
CASSIGYREGTQYF	TGTGCCAGTAGTATAGGGTACAGGGAGGGGACCCAGTACTTC	14	-	TRBV19	-	TRBJ2-5
CASSQDYGLADETQYF	TGCGCCAGCAGCCAGGACTATGGACTAGCCGACGAGACCCAGTACTTC	16	-	TRBV4-1	TRBD2	TRBJ2-5
CASSTRATGGNEQFF	TGCGCCAGCAGCACCCGGGCTACGGGAGGCAATGAGCAGTTCTTC	15	few	TRBV5-1	TRBD2	TRBJ2-1
CASSFGEGREKLFF	TGTGCCAGCAGTTTTGGGGAGGGACGGGAAAAACTGTTTTTT	14	-	TRBV27	-	TRBJ1-4
CSAGRGNEQFF	TGCAGTGCGGGCAGGGGAAATGAGCAGTTCTTC	11	-	TRBV20-1	-	TRBJ2-1
CASSFSTGRGTGNTIYF	TGTGCCAGCAGCTTTTCGACGGGCAGGGGAACTGGAAACACCATATATTTT	17	few	TRBV7-9	-	TRBJ1-3
CASSGGPGIAYEQYF	TGTGCCAGCAGTGGCGGACCTGGGATCGCCTACGAGCAGTACTTC	15	few	TRBV25-1	-	TRBJ2-7